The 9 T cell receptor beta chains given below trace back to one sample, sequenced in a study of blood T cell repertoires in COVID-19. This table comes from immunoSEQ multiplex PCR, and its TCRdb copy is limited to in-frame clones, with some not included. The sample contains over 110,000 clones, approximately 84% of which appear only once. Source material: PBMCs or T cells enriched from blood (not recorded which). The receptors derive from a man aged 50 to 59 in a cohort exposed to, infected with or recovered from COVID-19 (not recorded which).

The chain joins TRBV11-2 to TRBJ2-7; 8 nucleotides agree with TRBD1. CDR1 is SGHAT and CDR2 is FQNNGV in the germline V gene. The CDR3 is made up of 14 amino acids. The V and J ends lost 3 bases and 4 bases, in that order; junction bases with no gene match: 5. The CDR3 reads CASSLGTGEYEQYF. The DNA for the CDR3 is TGTGCCAGCAGCTTGGGGACAGGAGAGTACGAGCAGTACTTC.

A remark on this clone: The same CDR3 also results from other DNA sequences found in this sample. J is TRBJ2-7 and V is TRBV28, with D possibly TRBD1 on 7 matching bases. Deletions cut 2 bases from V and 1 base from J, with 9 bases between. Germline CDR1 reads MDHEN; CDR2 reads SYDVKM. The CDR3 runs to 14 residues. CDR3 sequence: CASSLQGGSYEQYF. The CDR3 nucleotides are TGTGCCAGCAGTTTACAGGGGGGTTCCTACGAGCAGTACTTC. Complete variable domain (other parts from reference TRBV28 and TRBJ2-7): DVKVTQSSRYLVKRTGEKVFLECVQDMDHENMFWYRQDPGLGLRLIYFSYDVKMKEKGDIPEGYSVSREKKERFSLILESASTNQTSMYLCASSLQGGSYEQYFGPGTRLTVT.

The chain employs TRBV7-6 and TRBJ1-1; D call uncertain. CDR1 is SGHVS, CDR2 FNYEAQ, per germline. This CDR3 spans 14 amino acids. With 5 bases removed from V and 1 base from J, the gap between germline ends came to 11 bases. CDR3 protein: CASSPSGGNTEAFF. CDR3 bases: TGTGCCAGCAGCCCCTCGGGTGGGAACACTGAAGCTTTCTTT.

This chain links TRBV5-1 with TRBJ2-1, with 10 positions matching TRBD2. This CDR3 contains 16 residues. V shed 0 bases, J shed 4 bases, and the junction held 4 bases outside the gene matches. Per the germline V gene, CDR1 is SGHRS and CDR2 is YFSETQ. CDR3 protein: CASSLDGAGGYNEQFF. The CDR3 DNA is TGCGCCAGCAGCTTGGATGGAGCGGGGGGGTACAATGAGCAGTTCTTC.

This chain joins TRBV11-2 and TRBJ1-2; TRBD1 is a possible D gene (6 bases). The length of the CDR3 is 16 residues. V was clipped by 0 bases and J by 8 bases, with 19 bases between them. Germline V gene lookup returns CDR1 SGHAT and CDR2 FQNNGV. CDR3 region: CASSLDLVGRGGGYTF. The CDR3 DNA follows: TGTGCCAGCAGCTTAGATCTGGTTGGCAGGGGAGGGGGCTACACCTTC.

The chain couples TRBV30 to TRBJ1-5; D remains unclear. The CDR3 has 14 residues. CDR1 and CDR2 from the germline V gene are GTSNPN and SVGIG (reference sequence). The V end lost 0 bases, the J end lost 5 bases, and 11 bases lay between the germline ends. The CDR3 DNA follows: TGTGCCTGGAGTGTACCACAGCCCGATCAGCCCCAGCATTTT. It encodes CAWSVPQPDQPQHF.

CDR3 amino acids: CATSRDGLITDTQYF. DNA for the CDR3: TGTGCCACCAGCAGAGATGGGCTTATCACAGATACGCAGTATTTT. This chain connects TRBV15 to TRBJ2-3, with D uncertain. The V gene lost 0 bases and the J gene lost 2 bases, with 9 bases spanning the gap. Looked up from germline, CDR1 is LNHNV and CDR2 is YYDKDF (reference sequence). CDR3 length: 15 amino acids.

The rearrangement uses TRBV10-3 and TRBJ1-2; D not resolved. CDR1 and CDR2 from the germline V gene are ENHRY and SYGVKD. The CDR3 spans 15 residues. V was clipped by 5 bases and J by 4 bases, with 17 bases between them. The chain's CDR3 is CAISPKAPGSYGYTF. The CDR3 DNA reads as TGTGCCATCAGTCCCAAAGCCCCCGGTTCCTATGGCTACACCTTC.

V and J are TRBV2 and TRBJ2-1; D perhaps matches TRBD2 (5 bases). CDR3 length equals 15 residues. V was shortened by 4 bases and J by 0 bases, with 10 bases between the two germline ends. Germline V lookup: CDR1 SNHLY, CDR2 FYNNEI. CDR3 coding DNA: TGTGCCAGCAGTGGCGGGTTTAGCTCCTACAATGAGCAGTTCTTC. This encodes CASSGGFSSYNEQFF.